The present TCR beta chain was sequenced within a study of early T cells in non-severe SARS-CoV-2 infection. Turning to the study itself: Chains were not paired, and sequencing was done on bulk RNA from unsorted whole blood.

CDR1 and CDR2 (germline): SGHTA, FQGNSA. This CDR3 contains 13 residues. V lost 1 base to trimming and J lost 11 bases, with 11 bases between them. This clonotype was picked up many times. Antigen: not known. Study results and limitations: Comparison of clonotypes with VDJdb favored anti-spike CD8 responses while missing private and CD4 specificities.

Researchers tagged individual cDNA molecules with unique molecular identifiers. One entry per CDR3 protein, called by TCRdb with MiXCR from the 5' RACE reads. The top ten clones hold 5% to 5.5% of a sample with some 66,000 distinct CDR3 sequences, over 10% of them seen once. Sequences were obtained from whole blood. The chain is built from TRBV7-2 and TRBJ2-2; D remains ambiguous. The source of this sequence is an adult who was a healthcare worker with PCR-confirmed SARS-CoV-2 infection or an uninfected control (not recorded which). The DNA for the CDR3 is TGTGCCAGCAGCTTAGAGGTCGCCGATGAGCTGTTTTTT. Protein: CASSLEVADELFF.